This T cell receptor (beta chain) came from a study of OX40 agonist ivuxolimab in advanced cancers. Assay: immunoSEQ multiplex PCR; the TCRdb copy retains only in-frame clones and omits some. Among over 150,000 clones, 94% were seen once, and the ten largest hold approximately 0.32%. The CDR3 extends over 14 amino acids. The germline V gene encodes CDR1 SQVTM and CDR2 ANQGSEA. The V gene lost 7 bases and the J gene lost 5 bases, with 21 bases spanning the gap. Sequenced material: CD4+ or CD8+ T cells sorted from blood, taken in a trial of the OX40 agonist ivuxolimab. This chain joins TRBV29-1 and TRBJ2-7, with D tentatively TRBD1 (6 bases). The sequence was obtained from an adult with an advanced solid tumor such as melanoma, head and neck, liver or kidney cancer. In nucleotides, the CDR3 is TGCAGCGCACGCGGAACAGGGAAAGGGCACGAGCAGTACTTC. This codes for CSARGTGKGHEQYF.